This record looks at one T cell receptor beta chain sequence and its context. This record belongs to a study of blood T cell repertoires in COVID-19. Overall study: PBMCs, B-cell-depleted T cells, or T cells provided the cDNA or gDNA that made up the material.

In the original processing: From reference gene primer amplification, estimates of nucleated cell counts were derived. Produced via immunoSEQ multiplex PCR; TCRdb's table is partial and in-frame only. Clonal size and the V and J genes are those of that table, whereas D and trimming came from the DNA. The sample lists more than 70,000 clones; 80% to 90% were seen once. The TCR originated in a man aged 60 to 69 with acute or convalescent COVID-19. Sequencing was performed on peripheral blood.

The DNA for the CDR3 is TGTGCCAGCAGCCCCCCCATGGAGATGAGGAAGAACAATGAGCAGTTCTTC. Its translation: CASSPPMEMRKNNEQFF. The chain recombines TRBV3-1 (or the pseudogene TRBV3-2) with TRBJ2-1, with D hard to call. The V gene's germline CDR1 is LGHDT and CDR2 YNNKEL (reference sequence). V dropped 4 bases and J dropped 5 bases, with 21 bases sitting between them. This CDR3 spans 17 amino acids.